This T cell receptor beta chain comes out of a study of T cell responses to AZD1222 COVID-19 vaccine. Looked up from germline, CDR1 is KGHSH and CDR2 is LQKENI. The CDR3 loop spans 16 amino acids. With V trimmed by 1 base and J by 8 bases, 12 bases remained unmatched. The method was immunoSEQ multiplex PCR; TCRdb's version includes in-frame clones alone and lacks a portion of them. The sample has about 150,000 clones, over 90% seen once. The sample consisted of peripheral blood, taken on day 0 of AZD1222 vaccination. The TCR sequence derives from an adult in good health. The rearrangement uses TRBV18 and TRBJ2-3; 7 nucleotides agree with TRBD1. CDR3 in DNA: TGTGCCAGCTCACCACAAGGCCAGGGGGAGTGGAGTACGCAGTATTTT. Residues: CASSPQGQGEWSTQYF. The whole variable domain, remainder taken from reference TRBV18 and TRBJ2-3, is NAGVMQNPRHLVRRRGQEARLRCSPMKGHSHVYWYRQLPEEGLKFMVYLQKENIIDESGMPKERFSAEFPKEGPSILRIQQVVRGDSAAYFCASSPQGQGEWSTQYFGPGTRLTVL.